The clone carrying this T cell receptor (beta chain) was recorded at least ten times. Its cognate antigen is unknown. Germline V gene data show CDR1 as MNHEY and CDR2 as SVGAGI. The V end was cut by 7 bases, the J end by 3 bases, with 7 bases between. This CDR3 contains 11 residues. The sample is drawn from a study of T cells in Graves' hyperthyroidism and ophthalmopathy. RNA transcripts provided the source from which TCR beta CDR3 regions were amplified. Carried out on the TCR CDR3, a first-round RT-PCR used the HTBI primer set. TCRdb passed the multiplex PCR reads through MiXCR, listing each CDR3 protein once. Of 700,000 to 950,000 distinct CDR3 sequences listed, about 35% were seen once; the top ten hold roughly 30%. Study-level results: Ophthalmopathy onset followed model prediction by a median about six months. Most thyroid clonotypes that were expanded above 0.001 also turned up in blood.

Graves' hyperthyroidism qualified as stable when ophthalmopathy did not progress within 18 months. Aged 18 to 65, the patients had hyperthyroidism that was newly diagnosed and had lasted under 2 months. The sample taken for sequencing was blood. The receptor was isolated from a woman in her thirties or forties with Graves' hyperthyroidism. The V gene is TRBV6-5, the J gene TRBJ2-7, with D hard to call. The CDR3 reads CASTSIYEQYF. The CDR3 coding sequence is TGTGCCAGCACGTCAATCTACGAGCAGTACTTC.